This TCR beta chain was sequenced for a study of blood T cell repertoires in COVID-19. Sequencing used immunoSEQ multiplex PCR; TCRdb keeps in-frame clones, though not all of them. The repertoire holds 170,000 or so clones, with around nine tenths as singletons. Trimming removed 8 bases from V and 4 bases from J; junction bases left unmatched: 8. The CDR3 length is 14 residues. Germline CDR1 is MNHEY and CDR2 is SVGAGI. Sequenced sample: peripheral blood. The chain has TRBV6-5 and TRBJ2-7; 10 positions agree with TRBD1. The sequence came from a woman between 65 and 79 years old with COVID-19, enrolled during active disease. CDR3 DNA sequence: TGTGCCAGCGGCGGACAGGGGGAAGGGTACGAGCAGTACTTC. Translating gives CASGGQGEGYEQYF.